The clone carrying this T cell receptor beta chain was recorded at least ten times. The V gene's germline CDR1 is LGHDT and CDR2 YNNKEL (reference sequence). The ends were cut back, 0 bases at V and 6 bases at J, with 15 bases in the middle. CDR3 size: 15 residues. In the original workflow: It was from reference gene primer amplification that nucleated cell counts were estimated. Data came from immunoSEQ multiplex PCR; TCRdb stores just in-frame clones and leaves some out. The DNA was the basis for D and trimming; V, J and clone size are from that table. The repertoire holds around 100,000 clones, with about 85% as singletons. This sample is drawn from a study of blood T cell repertoires in COVID-19. On the study more broadly: Material from acute and convalescent COVID-19 was sourced from the United States, Italy and Spain. Nucleic acid was either cDNA or gDNA, and it came from T cells, B-cell-depleted T cells, or PBMCs.

The chain recombines TRBV3-1 (or the pseudogene TRBV3-2) with TRBJ2-7, with a weak D call TRBD2 (5 bases). Sequencing was done on a sample of peripheral blood. The clonotype comes from a human donor in a cohort sampled during active COVID-19. The CDR3 here is CASSQDPSSFSEQYF. CDR3 coding DNA: TGTGCCAGCAGCCAAGATCCGTCTAGCTTTTCCGAGCAGTACTTC.